Below, 8 T cell receptor beta chains from the same sample are listed, as sequenced in a study of T-cell reconstitution after alpha-beta-depleted transplantation in children. The library targeted TCRbeta and was prepared with unique molecular identifiers. MiXCR, run by TCRdb on the PCR reads, gives a single entry per CDR3 protein. The sample lists about 440,000 distinct CDR3 sequences; 43% were seen once. The sample was PBMCs, taken before TCRalphabeta/CD19-depleted stem cell transplant. These TCRs come from a girl aged 2-15 years with aplastic anemia, due to receive a stem cell transplant.

V is TRBV20-1 and J is TRBJ2-3; 9 nucleotides agree with TRBD2. Trimming took 0 bases from V and 1 from J; bases not matched to a gene: 5. The CDR3 has 16 amino acids. Germline CDR1 and CDR2: DFQATT and SNEGSKA (reference sequence). The CDR3 is CSARDTRLAGTDTQYF. The DNA of the CDR3 is TGCAGTGCTAGAGACACACGACTAGCGGGCACAGATACGCAGTATTTT.

This clonotype was seen more than once but under ten times. This chain links TRBV7-9 with TRBJ2-1, with D perhaps matching TRBD2 (5 bases). Germline lookup yields CDR1 SEHNR and CDR2 FQNEAQ (reference sequence). V lost 5 bases, J lost 0 bases, and 11 bases lay in between. This CDR3 has 15 residues. CDR3 in DNA: TGTGCCAGCAGCCATAGCGAAAGCTCCTACAATGAGCAGTTCTTC. Protein: CASSHSESSYNEQFF.

This clonotype occurred a few times. This chain joins TRBV7-2 and TRBJ1-1, with 7 bases aligning to TRBD1. Germline V gene lookup returns CDR1 SGHTA and CDR2 FQGNSA. V lost 6 bases, J lost 0 bases, and 4 bases stayed unmatched. This CDR3 region has 14 residues. CDR3 sequence: CASRDRPMNTEAFF. The CDR3 nucleotides are TGTGCCAGCAGGGACAGGCCCATGAACACTGAAGCTTTCTTT.

This clonotype was seen a few times. The chain recombines TRBV15 with TRBJ2-7, with TRBD1 identical over 7 bases. V was pared by 3 bases and J by 6 bases, with 5 bases of the junction left unmatched. Germline CDR1 and CDR2: LNHNV and YYDKDF (reference sequence). The CDR3 is made up of 13 amino acids. CDR3 loop: CATSSETGVEQYF. The DNA for the CDR3 is TGTGCCACCAGCAGTGAAACAGGGGTCGAGCAGTACTTC. Supplemented by reference TRBV15 and TRBJ2-7, the full variable domain reads DAMVIQNPRYQVTQFGKPVTLSCSQTLNHNVMYWYQQKSSQAPKLLFHYYDKDFNNEADTPDNFQSRRPNTSFCFLDIRSPGLGDTAMYLCATSSETGVEQYFGPGTRLTVT.

The rearrangement joins TRBV19 to TRBJ1-1, with TRBD1 identical over 7 bases. CDR1 LNHDA and CDR2 SQIVND come from the germline V gene (reference sequence). This CDR3 comprises 15 residues. Trimming took 7 bases from V and 1 from J; bases not matched to a gene: 9. The CDR3 loop is CASTLSGTANTEAFF. DNA for the CDR3: TGTGCCAGTACATTATCCGGGACAGCGAACACTGAAGCTTTCTTT.

The chain couples TRBV9 to TRBJ2-1; TRBD1 agrees at 10 bases. V lost 0 bases to trimming and J lost 7 bases; unmatched junction nucleotides: 7. The germline gives CDR1 SGDLS, CDR2 YYNGEE. The CDR3 has 16 amino acids. CDR3 DNA: TGTGCCAGCAGCGTAGGGGGGACAGGGGCCAGGAATGAGCAGTTCTTC. Translated: CASSVGGTGARNEQFF.

This clonotype was picked up one time. The chain has TRBV20-1 and TRBJ2-1; 8 bases agree with TRBD2. This CDR3 is 15 amino acids long. CDR1 is DFQATT, CDR2 SNEGSKA, per germline (reference sequence). The junction had 8 bases not matched to a gene; V was cut back by 0 bases and J by 7 bases. CDR3 protein: CSARDSLAGLNEQFF. As DNA, the CDR3 is TGCAGTGCTAGAGATAGCCTAGCGGGTTTAAATGAGCAGTTCTTC.

The chain couples TRBV12-3 or TRBV12-4 to TRBJ2-5; 12 positions agree with TRBD2. V gave up 6 bases and J gave up 4 bases; unmatched junction bases: 6. This CDR3 has 15 amino acids. The CDR3 DNA reads TGTGCCAGCAGGTACACGGGACTAGCGGGAGAGACCCAGTACTTC. It codes for CASRYTGLAGETQYF.